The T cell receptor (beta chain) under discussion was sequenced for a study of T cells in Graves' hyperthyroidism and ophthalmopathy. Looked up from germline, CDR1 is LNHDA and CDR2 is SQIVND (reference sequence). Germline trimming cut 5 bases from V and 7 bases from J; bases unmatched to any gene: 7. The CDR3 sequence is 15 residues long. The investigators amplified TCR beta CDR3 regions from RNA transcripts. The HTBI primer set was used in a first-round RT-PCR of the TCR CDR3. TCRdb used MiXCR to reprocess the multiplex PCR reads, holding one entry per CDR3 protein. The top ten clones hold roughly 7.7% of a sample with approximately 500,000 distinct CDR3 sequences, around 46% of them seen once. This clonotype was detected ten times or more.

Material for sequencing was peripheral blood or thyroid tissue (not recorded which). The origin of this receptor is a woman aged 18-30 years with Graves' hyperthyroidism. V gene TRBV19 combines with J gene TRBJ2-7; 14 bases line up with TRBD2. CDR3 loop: CASSLPGLAGDEQYF. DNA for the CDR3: TGTGCCAGTAGTTTACCGGGACTAGCGGGAGATGAGCAGTACTTC.